This T cell receptor beta chain came from a study of cytomegalovirus exposure and HLA in healthy donors. The study's findings and limits: In vitro confirmation showed a few CMV-associated chains to be CMV antigen specific.

60 Vbeta and 13 Jbeta primers were used in PCR. Using immunoSEQ multiplex PCR, the repertoire was profiled, and TCRdb retains in-frame clones only, with some absent. This sample's clone table lists 120,000 to 150,000 clones. With regard to this clone: Its specificity is not known.

Donors likely had unrecorded immune exposures despite being nominally healthy when sampled. The germline CDR1 and CDR2 sequences are SGHDT and YYEEEE. Trimming removed 4 bases at V and 8 bases at J, with 12 bases between. The CDR3 extends over 12 amino acids. The TCR was taken from a man aged 40-50 years in good health and CMV-seronegative. The chain uses TRBV5-6 and TRBJ1-2; no firm D call. The material sequenced was PBMCs. The CDR3 region has the DNA TGTGCCAGCAGCCCAAACCTAGAGGGCTACACCTTC. It is translated as CASSPNLEGYTF.